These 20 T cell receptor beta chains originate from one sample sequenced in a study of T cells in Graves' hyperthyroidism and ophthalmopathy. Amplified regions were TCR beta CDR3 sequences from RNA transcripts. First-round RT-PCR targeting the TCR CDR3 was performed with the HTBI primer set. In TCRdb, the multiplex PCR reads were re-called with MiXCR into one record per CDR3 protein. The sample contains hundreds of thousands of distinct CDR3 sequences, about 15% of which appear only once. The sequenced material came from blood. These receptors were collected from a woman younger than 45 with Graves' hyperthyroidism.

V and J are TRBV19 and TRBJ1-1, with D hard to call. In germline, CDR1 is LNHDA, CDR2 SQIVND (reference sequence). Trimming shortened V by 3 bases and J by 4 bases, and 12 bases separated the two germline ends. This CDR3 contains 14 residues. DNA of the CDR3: TGTGCCAGTAGTATTTTGCTCGAGACCACTGAAGCTTTCTTT. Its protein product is CASSILLETTEAFF.

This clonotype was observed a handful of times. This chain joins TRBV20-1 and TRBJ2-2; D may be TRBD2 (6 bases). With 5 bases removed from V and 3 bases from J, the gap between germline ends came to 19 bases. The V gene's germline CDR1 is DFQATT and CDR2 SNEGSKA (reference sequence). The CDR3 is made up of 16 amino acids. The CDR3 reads CSAFPLRGGDTGELFF. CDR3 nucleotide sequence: TGCAGTGCTTTCCCCCTAAGGGGAGGCGACACCGGGGAGCTGTTTTTT.

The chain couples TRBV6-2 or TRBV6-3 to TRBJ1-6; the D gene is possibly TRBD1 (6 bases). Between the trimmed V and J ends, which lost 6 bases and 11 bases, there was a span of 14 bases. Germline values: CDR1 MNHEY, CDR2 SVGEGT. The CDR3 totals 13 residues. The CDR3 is CASRGLQGTPLHF. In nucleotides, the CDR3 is TGTGCCAGCAGAGGTCTACAGGGAACACCCCTCCACTTT.

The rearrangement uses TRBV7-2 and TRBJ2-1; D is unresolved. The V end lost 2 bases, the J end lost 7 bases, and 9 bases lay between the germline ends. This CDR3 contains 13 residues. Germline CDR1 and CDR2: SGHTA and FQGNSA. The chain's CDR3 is CASSLNRVNEQFF. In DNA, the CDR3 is TGTGCCAGCAGCTTAAACCGGGTTAATGAGCAGTTCTTC.

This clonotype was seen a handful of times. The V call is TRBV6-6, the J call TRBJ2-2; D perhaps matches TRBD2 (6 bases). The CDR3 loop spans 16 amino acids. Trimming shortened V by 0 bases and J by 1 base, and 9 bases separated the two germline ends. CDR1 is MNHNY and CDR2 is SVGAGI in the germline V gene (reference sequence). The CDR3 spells CASSYSVGGNTGELFF. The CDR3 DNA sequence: TGTGCCAGCAGTTACTCGGTGGGGGGGAACACCGGGGAGCTGTTTTTT.

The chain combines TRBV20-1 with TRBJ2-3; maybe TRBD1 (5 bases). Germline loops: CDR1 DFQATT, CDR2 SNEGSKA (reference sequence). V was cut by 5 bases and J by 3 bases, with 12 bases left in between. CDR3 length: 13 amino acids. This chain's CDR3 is CSAFRRGTDTQYF. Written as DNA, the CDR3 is TGCAGTGCTTTTAGAAGGGGAACAGATACGCAGTATTTT.

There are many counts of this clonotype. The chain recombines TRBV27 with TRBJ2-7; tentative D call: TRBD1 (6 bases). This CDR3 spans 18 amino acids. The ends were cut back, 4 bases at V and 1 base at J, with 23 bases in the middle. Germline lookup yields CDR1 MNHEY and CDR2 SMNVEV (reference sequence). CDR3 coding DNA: TGTGCCAGCAGTTCCTACTCCGGGACACCCGGGGAGTCCTACGAGCAGTACTTC. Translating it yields CASSSYSGTPGESYEQYF.

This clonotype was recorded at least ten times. The CDR3 spells CASSVAPVIAGGETQYF. The CDR3 nucleotides are TGTGCCAGCAGCGTAGCACCGGTCATAGCGGGAGGAGAGACCCAGTACTTC. J is TRBJ2-5 and V is TRBV9, with 10 bases lining up with TRBD2. This CDR3 spans 17 amino acids. V lost 0 bases and J lost 4; bases outside the gene matches: 9. Germline loops: CDR1 SGDLS, CDR2 YYNGEE.

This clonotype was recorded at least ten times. The CDR3 here is CASSHRGHAVRSPQHF. CDR3 bases: TGTGCCAGCAGTCACAGGGGGCATGCCGTGAGATCGCCCCAGCATTTT. The V call is TRBV12-3 or TRBV12-4, the J call TRBJ1-5, with 9 bases aligning to TRBD1. The CDR3 consists of 16 residues. Unmatched junction bases numbered 14, after V lost 5 bases and J lost 9 bases.

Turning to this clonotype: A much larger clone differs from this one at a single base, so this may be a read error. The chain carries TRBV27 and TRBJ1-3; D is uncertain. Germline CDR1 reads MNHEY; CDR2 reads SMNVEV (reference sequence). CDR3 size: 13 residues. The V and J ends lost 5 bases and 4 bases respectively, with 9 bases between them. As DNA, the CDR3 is TGTGCCAGCAGTCCCCAGACGGGAAACACCATATATTTT. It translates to CASSPQTGNTIYF.

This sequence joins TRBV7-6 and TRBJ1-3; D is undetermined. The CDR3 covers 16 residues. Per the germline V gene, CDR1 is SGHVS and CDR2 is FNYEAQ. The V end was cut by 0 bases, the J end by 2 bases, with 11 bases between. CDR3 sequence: CASSLAQSPTGNTIYF. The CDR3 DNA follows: TGTGCCAGCAGCTTAGCGCAGTCTCCAACTGGAAACACCATATATTTT.

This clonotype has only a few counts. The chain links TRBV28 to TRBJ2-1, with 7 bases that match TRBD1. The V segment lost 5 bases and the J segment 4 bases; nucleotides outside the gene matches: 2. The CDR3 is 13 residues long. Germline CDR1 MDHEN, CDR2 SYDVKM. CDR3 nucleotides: TGTGCCAGCAGTCTCAGGGGGTACAATGAGCAGTTCTTC. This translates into CASSLRGYNEQFF. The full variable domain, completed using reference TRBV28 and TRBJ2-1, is DVKVTQSSRYLVKRTGEKVFLECVQDMDHENMFWYRQDPGLGLRLIYFSYDVKMKEKGDIPEGYSVSREKKERFSLILESASTNQTSMYLCASSLRGYNEQFFGPGTRLTVL.

For the CDR3, the DNA is TGTGCCAGCAGTGAAGGTCGGACCGTACAAGAGACCCAGTACTTC. This encodes CASSEGRTVQETQYF. This chain uses TRBV25-1 with TRBJ2-5; D gene ambiguous. Germline V gene lookup returns CDR1 MGHDK and CDR2 SYGVNS. Deletions cut 2 bases from V and 2 bases from J, with 12 bases between. The CDR3 runs 15 residues.

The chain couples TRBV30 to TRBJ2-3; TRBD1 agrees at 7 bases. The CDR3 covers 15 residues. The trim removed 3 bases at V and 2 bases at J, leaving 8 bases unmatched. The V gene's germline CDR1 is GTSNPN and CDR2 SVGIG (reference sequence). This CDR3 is CAWSPGQTLTDTQYF. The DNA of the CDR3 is TGTGCCTGGAGCCCGGGACAGACACTCACAGATACGCAGTATTTT.

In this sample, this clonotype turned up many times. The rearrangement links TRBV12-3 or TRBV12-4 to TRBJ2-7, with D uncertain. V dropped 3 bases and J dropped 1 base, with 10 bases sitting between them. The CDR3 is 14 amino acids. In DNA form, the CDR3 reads TGTGCCAGCAGTTTGGGGTTGGGGTCCTACGAGCAGTACTTC. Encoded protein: CASSLGLGSYEQYF.

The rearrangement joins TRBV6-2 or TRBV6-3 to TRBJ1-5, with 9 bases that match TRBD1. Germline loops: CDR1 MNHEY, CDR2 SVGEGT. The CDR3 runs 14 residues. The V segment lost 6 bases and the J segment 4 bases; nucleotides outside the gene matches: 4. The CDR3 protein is CASRDRGGNQPQHF. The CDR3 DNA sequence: TGTGCCAGCAGGGACAGGGGAGGGAATCAGCCCCAGCATTTT.

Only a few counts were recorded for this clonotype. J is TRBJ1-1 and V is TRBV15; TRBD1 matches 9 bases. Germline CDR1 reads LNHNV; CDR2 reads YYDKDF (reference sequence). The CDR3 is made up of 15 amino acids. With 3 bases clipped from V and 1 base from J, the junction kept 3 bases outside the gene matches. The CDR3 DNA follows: TGTGCCACCAGCAGGGACAGGGGTGGGAACACTGAAGCTTTCTTT. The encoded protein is CATSRDRGGNTEAFF.

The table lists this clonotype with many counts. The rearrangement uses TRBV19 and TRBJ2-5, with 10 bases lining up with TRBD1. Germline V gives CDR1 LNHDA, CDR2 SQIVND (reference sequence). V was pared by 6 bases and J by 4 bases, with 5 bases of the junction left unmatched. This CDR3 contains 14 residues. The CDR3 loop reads CASRGTGESETQYF. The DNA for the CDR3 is TGTGCCAGTAGGGGGACAGGGGAGTCAGAGACCCAGTACTTC.

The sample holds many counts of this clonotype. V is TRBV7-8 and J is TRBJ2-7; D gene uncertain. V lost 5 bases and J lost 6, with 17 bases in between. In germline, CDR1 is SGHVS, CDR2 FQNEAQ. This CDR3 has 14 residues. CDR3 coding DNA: TGTGCCAGCAGCCTCACCCCAGTAATTGCCGAGCAGTACTTC. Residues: CASSLTPVIAEQYF.

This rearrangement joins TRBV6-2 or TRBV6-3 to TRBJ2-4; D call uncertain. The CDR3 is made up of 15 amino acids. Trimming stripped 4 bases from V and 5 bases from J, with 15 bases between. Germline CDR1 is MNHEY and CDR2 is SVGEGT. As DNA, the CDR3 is TGTGCCAGCAGTTGGGCGTCTATGAATCAAAACATTCAGTACTTC. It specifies CASSWASMNQNIQYF.